These T cell receptor beta chains were read from a single sample in a study of neurological immune-mediated disorders. MiXCR, applied by TCRdb to the 5' RACE reads, yields one record per CDR3 protein. The sample has tens of thousands of distinct CDR3 sequences; approximately 2.4% are singletons. Sequencing used PBMCs. These receptors all stem from a man between 50 and 59 years old with multiple sclerosis. Both conserved end residues are part of each CDR3. Fields, in order: J gene, clone size, D gene, V gene, CDR3 DNA, CDR3 protein. D genes are given only for firm matches. Clone size, where shown, is once, few, many, or a class for clones that have expanded.

j_gene: TRBJ2-7; abundance: many; d_gene: TRBD2; v_gene: TRBV20-1; CDR3nt: TGCAGTGCTAGAGGAGGGACTAGCGGGCTCTCCTACGAGCAGTACTTC; CDR3aa: CSARGGTSGLSYEQYF
j_gene: TRBJ2-1; abundance: many; d_gene: TRBD2; v_gene: TRBV6-5; CDR3nt: TGTGCCAGCAGCATAAGCGGGGGCCCCTACAATGAGCAGTTCTTC; CDR3aa: CASSISGGPYNEQFF
j_gene: TRBJ2-5; abundance: many; d_gene: TRBD2; v_gene: TRBV11-3; CDR3nt: TGTGCCAGCAGCCCTCGGACTAGCGGGGGAGCAGCCCAGTACTTC; CDR3aa: CASSPRTSGGAAQYF
j_gene: TRBJ1-1; abundance: many; d_gene: -; v_gene: TRBV12-3/TRBV12-4; CDR3nt: TGTGCCAGCAGTTTAGACAGGAGGAACACTGAAGCTTTCTTT; CDR3aa: CASSLDRRNTEAFF
j_gene: TRBJ1-4; abundance: many; d_gene: -; v_gene: TRBV5-1; CDR3nt: TGCGCCAGCAGCCCGAGAGTTGCAACTAATGAAAAACTGTTTTTT; CDR3aa: CASSPRVATNEKLFF
j_gene: TRBJ1-5; abundance: many; d_gene: TRBD1; v_gene: TRBV20-1; CDR3nt: TGCAGTGCTGGAAGGGGGCTCGATCAGCCCCAGCATTTT; CDR3aa: CSAGRGLDQPQHF
j_gene: TRBJ1-5; abundance: -; d_gene: TRBD1; v_gene: TRBV29-1; CDR3nt: TGCAGCGTGGGGACAGGGGTCGGTCAGCCCCAGAATTTT; CDR3aa: CSVGTGVGQPQNF
j_gene: TRBJ1-2; abundance: many; d_gene: -; v_gene: TRBV11-2; CDR3nt: TGTGCCAGCAGCTTAGGGACAGAGAACTATGGCTACACCTTC; CDR3aa: CASSLGTENYGYTF
j_gene: TRBJ1-2; abundance: many; d_gene: -; v_gene: TRBV27; CDR3nt: TGTGCCAGCAGTTTAGGGGGCGAGGGCTACACCTTC; CDR3aa: CASSLGGEGYTF
j_gene: TRBJ1-6; abundance: many; d_gene: TRBD1; v_gene: TRBV7-2; CDR3nt: TGTGCCAGCAGCTTAGTCCTACAGGGGGTAAATAATTCACCCCTCCACTTT; CDR3aa: CASSLVLQGVNNSPLHF
j_gene: TRBJ1-3; abundance: many; d_gene: -; v_gene: TRBV20-1; CDR3nt: TGCAGTGCTAGATCCTCTGGAAACACCATATATTTT; CDR3aa: CSARSSGNTIYF
j_gene: TRBJ2-1; abundance: many; d_gene: -; v_gene: TRBV11-3; CDR3nt: TGTGCCAGCACCGCGGGACGGGCGTACAATGAGCAGTTCTTC; CDR3aa: CASTAGRAYNEQFF
j_gene: TRBJ2-7; abundance: many; d_gene: -; v_gene: TRBV12-3/TRBV12-4; CDR3nt: TGTGCCAGCAGCAGCTCCTACGAGCAGTACTTC; CDR3aa: CASSSSYEQYF
j_gene: TRBJ1-1; abundance: many; d_gene: -; v_gene: TRBV7-8; CDR3nt: TGTGCCAGCAGCTTAGCCGGGACAATGAACACTGAAGCTTTCTTT; CDR3aa: CASSLAGTMNTEAFF
j_gene: TRBJ1-5; abundance: many; d_gene: -; v_gene: TRBV6-5; CDR3nt: TGTGCCACCTCCCGTGAGGGGAATCAGCCCCAGCATTTT; CDR3aa: CATSREGNQPQHF
j_gene: TRBJ2-3; abundance: many; d_gene: -; v_gene: TRBV7-7; CDR3nt: TGTGCCAGCAGCCAAGATCAGTCAGAATCAGATACGCAGTATTTT; CDR3aa: CASSQDQSESDTQYF
j_gene: TRBJ1-5; abundance: many; d_gene: TRBD1; v_gene: TRBV18; CDR3nt: TGTGCCAGCTCAGACGGGACAGGGGGCCGGCAGCCCCAGCATTTT; CDR3aa: CASSDGTGGRQPQHF
j_gene: TRBJ2-6; abundance: many; d_gene: -; v_gene: TRBV9; CDR3nt: TGTGCCAGCAGCGTAGGAATACAGGGCCCATCTGGGGCCAACGTCCTGACTTTC; CDR3aa: CASSVGIQGPSGANVLTF
j_gene: TRBJ1-1; abundance: many; d_gene: TRBD1; v_gene: TRBV11-2; CDR3nt: TGTGCCAGCAGGAAACTCCAGGGGGCTGAAGCTTTCTTT; CDR3aa: CASRKLQGAEAFF
j_gene: TRBJ1-3; abundance: -; d_gene: -; v_gene: TRBV6-5; CDR3nt: TGTGCCAGCTCGCCCGGGGGGGGCGAGGGAAACACCATATATTTT; CDR3aa: CASSPGGGEGNTIYF
j_gene: TRBJ1-6; abundance: few; d_gene: -; v_gene: TRBV3-1; CDR3nt: TGTGCCAGCAATCTAGGGGGGGATTCACCCCTCAACTTT; CDR3aa: CASNLGGDSPLNF
j_gene: TRBJ2-1; abundance: many; d_gene: TRBD2; v_gene: TRBV7-6; CDR3nt: TGTGCCGAAGTTGCGGGGGTACTAGGCAATGAGCAGTTCTTC; CDR3aa: CAEVAGVLGNEQFF
j_gene: TRBJ2-5; abundance: many; d_gene: TRBD1; v_gene: TRBV5-1; CDR3nt: TGCGCCAGCAGCTTGGTAGGGGGCGGACAAGAGACCCAGTACTTC; CDR3aa: CASSLVGGGQETQYF
j_gene: TRBJ1-1; abundance: many; d_gene: TRBD1; v_gene: TRBV9; CDR3nt: TGTGCCAGCAGCTTTCAAACAGGGGAGGTCACTGAAGCTTTCTTT; CDR3aa: CASSFQTGEVTEAFF
j_gene: TRBJ1-6; abundance: many; d_gene: -; v_gene: TRBV5-6; CDR3nt: TGTGCCAGCAGCCTAACTGGGGGAAGGAATTCACCCCTCCACTTT; CDR3aa: CASSLTGGRNSPLHF
j_gene: TRBJ2-3; abundance: many; d_gene: -; v_gene: TRBV5-6; CDR3nt: TGTGCCAGCAGCTTCGACACAGATACGCAGTATTTT; CDR3aa: CASSFDTDTQYF
j_gene: TRBJ2-1; abundance: many; d_gene: -; v_gene: TRBV5-1; CDR3nt: TGCGCCAGCAGCTTTCTTGGGGGGAGCTCCTACAATGAGCAGTTCTTC; CDR3aa: CASSFLGGSSYNEQFF
j_gene: TRBJ1-1; abundance: many; d_gene: -; v_gene: TRBV2; CDR3nt: TGTGCCAGCAGTGCTCGGTCAGGGGTTACTGAAGCTTTCTTT; CDR3aa: CASSARSGVTEAFF
j_gene: TRBJ2-3; abundance: many; d_gene: TRBD1; v_gene: TRBV5-1; CDR3nt: TGCGCCAGCAGCTTTTTGACAGGGGGCATTACAGATACGCAGTATTTT; CDR3aa: CASSFLTGGITDTQYF
j_gene: TRBJ2-1; abundance: many; d_gene: TRBD1; v_gene: TRBV5-1; CDR3nt: TGCGCCAGCAGCTTGGGGGACAGCACGAATGAGCAGTTCTTC; CDR3aa: CASSLGDSTNEQFF
j_gene: TRBJ2-7; abundance: many; d_gene: -; v_gene: TRBV29-1; CDR3nt: TGCAGCGTTGATGTGGGGTACGAGCAGTACTTC; CDR3aa: CSVDVGYEQYF
j_gene: TRBJ2-5; abundance: many; d_gene: -; v_gene: TRBV20-1; CDR3nt: TGCAGTGCTAGAGCTCAAGGGACCCAGTACTTC; CDR3aa: CSARAQGTQYF
j_gene: TRBJ2-5; abundance: many; d_gene: -; v_gene: TRBV7-9; CDR3nt: TGTGCCAGCAGCTTATTTAGCGTACAAGAGACCCAGTACTTC; CDR3aa: CASSLFSVQETQYF
j_gene: TRBJ1-1; abundance: many; d_gene: TRBD1; v_gene: TRBV7-2; CDR3nt: TGTGCCAGCAGAAGGGGGCTTAAAACTGAAGCTTTCTTT; CDR3aa: CASRRGLKTEAFF
j_gene: TRBJ2-7; abundance: many; d_gene: -; v_gene: TRBV10-3; CDR3nt: TGTGCCATCAGTGGGCCCCCTCGGTTATACGAGCAGTACTTC; CDR3aa: CAISGPPRLYEQYF
j_gene: TRBJ2-7; abundance: many; d_gene: -; v_gene: TRBV5-1; CDR3nt: TGCGCCAGCAGCTTGGGGGCAGGTGCCGACGAGCAGTACTTC; CDR3aa: CASSLGAGADEQYF
j_gene: TRBJ2-2; abundance: many; d_gene: -; v_gene: TRBV7-6; CDR3nt: TGTGCCAGCAAAGGGATCACAGGGTTTCGGGCAAGCACCGGGGAGCTGTTTTTT; CDR3aa: CASKGITGFRASTGELFF
j_gene: TRBJ1-4; abundance: many; d_gene: -; v_gene: TRBV20-1; CDR3nt: TGCAGTGCTGGACCAGGGACTGCAACTAATGAAAAACTGTTTTTT; CDR3aa: CSAGPGTATNEKLFF
j_gene: TRBJ1-1; abundance: many; d_gene: -; v_gene: TRBV20-1; CDR3nt: TGCAGTGCTAGTGGGATAGCTAGGAACACTGAAGCTTTCTTT; CDR3aa: CSASGIARNTEAFF
j_gene: TRBJ2-1; abundance: many; d_gene: TRBD2; v_gene: TRBV4-3; CDR3nt: TGCGCCAGCAGTCCTCGGGTAGCGGGGGGGGGGGATGAGCAGTTCTTC; CDR3aa: CASSPRVAGGGDEQFF
j_gene: TRBJ2-2; abundance: many; d_gene: -; v_gene: TRBV5-1; CDR3nt: TGCGCCAGTAGGCCAGGGGAAACCGGGGAGCTGTTTTTT; CDR3aa: CASRPGETGELFF
j_gene: TRBJ1-2; abundance: many; d_gene: -; v_gene: TRBV7-8; CDR3nt: TGTGCCAGCAGCTTATTACGGGGGGCGGACTATGGCTACACCTTC; CDR3aa: CASSLLRGADYGYTF
j_gene: TRBJ2-5; abundance: many; d_gene: TRBD1; v_gene: TRBV5-1; CDR3nt: TGCGCCAGCAGCTTGGTGACAGGGCTAAAAGAGACCCAGTACTTC; CDR3aa: CASSLVTGLKETQYF
j_gene: TRBJ2-5; abundance: many; d_gene: TRBD2; v_gene: TRBV20-1; CDR3nt: TGCAGTGCTAGAAGCGGGGGGGCTAAGACCCAGTACTTC; CDR3aa: CSARSGGAKTQYF
j_gene: TRBJ2-3; abundance: many; d_gene: TRBD2; v_gene: TRBV6-5; CDR3nt: TGTGCCAGCAGTTGGGGACTAGCGGGGAGCCGCACAGATACGCAGTATTTT; CDR3aa: CASSWGLAGSRTDTQYF
j_gene: TRBJ2-5; abundance: many; d_gene: TRBD2; v_gene: TRBV5-1; CDR3nt: TGCGCCAGCAGCTTTACTGGACTAGCGGGGGGCCAAGAGACCCAGTACTTC; CDR3aa: CASSFTGLAGGQETQYF
j_gene: TRBJ1-5; abundance: many; d_gene: -; v_gene: TRBV7-9; CDR3nt: TGTGCCAGCAGCTTAGGAGGGGTTTCAGCGGAGCCCCAGCATTTT; CDR3aa: CASSLGGVSAEPQHF
j_gene: TRBJ2-3; abundance: many; d_gene: -; v_gene: TRBV7-9; CDR3nt: TGTGCCAGCAGCTTAGTTGACAGACCGTCAGATACGCAGTATTTT; CDR3aa: CASSLVDRPSDTQYF
j_gene: TRBJ1-2; abundance: many; d_gene: -; v_gene: TRBV12-3/TRBV12-4; CDR3nt: TGTGCCAGCACCCTCAACGGGGTCGCGGGCTATGGCTACACCTTC; CDR3aa: CASTLNGVAGYGYTF